This TCR beta chain is drawn from a study of cytomegalovirus exposure and HLA in healthy donors. Looking at the study overall: Among fewer than 500 genotyped donors, roughly 80% fell in the Caucasian-associated ancestry cluster.

Study-wide points: A missense DCLRE1C variant was associated with V- and J-gene trimming of TCR beta chains in a later analysis, and an independent cohort replicated the association. In a later analysis, specific HLA alleles were associated with 15,000 to 20,000 TCR beta sequences at a 0.05 false discovery rate.

Researchers ran the PCR with 60 Vbeta and 13 Jbeta primers. How the authors handled the data: As a later analysis found, there were 78 million or so unique TCR beta chains, of which 8.5 million to 14 million were shared. Some clones are missing from TCRdb's copy, which holds only in-frame ones; the method was immunoSEQ multiplex PCR. V, J and clone size reflect that table, while D and trimming were determined from the DNA. This sample carries roughly 140,000 clones, almost 85% of them seen once, and the ten largest clones take about 5.2%. Deletions cut 2 bases from V and 0 bases from J, with 2 bases between. Germline V lookup: CDR1 SNHLY, CDR2 FYNNEI. This CDR3 has 13 residues. As concerns this clone: Its antigen is not identified.

V usage is TRBV2 and J usage is TRBJ1-5; no definite D call. Sequencing input: PBMCs. This receptor was obtained from a man younger than 45 in good health and CMV-seropositive. The CDR3 DNA follows: TGTGCCAGCAGTGAACGTAGCAATCAGCCCCAGCATTTT. Translation: CASSERSNQPQHF. The full variable domain, its missing parts supplied by reference TRBV2 and TRBJ1-5, is EPEVTQTPSHQVTQMGQEVILRCVPISNHLYFYWYRQILGQKVEFLVSFYNNEISEKSEIFDDQFSVERPDGSNFTLKIRSTKLEDSAMYFCASSERSNQPQHFGDGTRLSIL.